The 9 T cell receptor beta chains below come from one sample, sequenced in a study of blood T cell repertoires in COVID-19. This table comes from immunoSEQ multiplex PCR, and its TCRdb copy is limited to in-frame clones, with some not included. The sample holds some 330,000 clones, roughly four fifths seen once. The sequenced sample was PBMCs or T cells enriched from blood (not recorded which). Receptors were obtained from a woman in her forties or fifties who had recovered from COVID-19.

This rearrangement joins TRBV30 to TRBJ1-3, with D possibly matching TRBD1 (6 bases). Germline V gene lookup returns CDR1 GTSNPN and CDR2 SVGIG (reference sequence). With 1 base removed from V and 6 bases from J, the gap between germline ends came to 22 bases. The CDR3 length is 17 residues. The CDR3 protein is CAWSGIRRDTSENTIYF. The CDR3 DNA is TGTGCCTGGAGTGGCATCCGCCGGGACACCTCCGAAAACACCATATATTTT.

The chain has TRBV3-1 (or the pseudogene TRBV3-2) and TRBJ1-1; a possible D gene is TRBD1 (6 bases). V was pared by 4 bases and J by 5 bases, with 11 bases between. The CDR3 is 13 amino acids. CDR1 is LGHDT and CDR2 is YNNKEL in the germline V gene (reference sequence). CDR3 loop: CASSPSRGTEAFF. As DNA, the CDR3 is TGTGCCAGCAGCCCGTCCAGGGGAACTGAAGCTTTCTTT.

The CDR3, as DNA: TGTGCCAGCAGCTTGGGGCAGGAACACTATGGCTACACCTTC. Protein: CASSLGQEHYGYTF. This sequence joins TRBV5-4 and TRBJ1-2; no clear D gene. V was cut by 0 bases and J by 3 bases, with 9 bases left in between. Germline-derived CDR1 and CDR2 are SGHNT and YYREEE (reference sequence). The CDR3 runs to 14 residues.

The V gene is TRBV19, the J gene TRBJ2-7; 11 bases fit TRBD2. The CDR3 contains 15 residues. Per germline, CDR1 LNHDA and CDR2 SQIVND (reference sequence). Trimming took 7 bases from V and 0 from J; bases not matched to a gene: 5. In nucleotides, the CDR3 is TGTGCCAGTACCTCCGGGACTAGCGGCTCCTACGAGCAGTACTTC. Its translation: CASTSGTSGSYEQYF.

Regarding this clone: At the DNA level, this CDR3 is encoded by other sequences in the same sample as well. This sequence joins TRBV29-1 and TRBJ1-1; D call uncertain. The ends were cut back, 7 bases at V and 1 base at J, with 4 bases in the middle. The CDR3 extends over 10 amino acids. Germline CDR1 reads SQVTM; CDR2 reads ANQGSEA. The CDR3 DNA follows: TGCAGCGCCCGGAACACTGAAGCTTTCTTT. Protein sequence: CSARNTEAFF.

The chain combines TRBV30 with TRBJ2-2, with TRBD1 matching 9 bases. J lost 5 bases, V lost 4 bases, and 11 bases had no gene match. The CDR3 contains 16 residues. Germline CDR1 reads GTSNPN; CDR2 reads SVGIG (reference sequence). The chain's CDR3 is CAWIGPDRGSTGELFF. CDR3 DNA sequence: TGTGCCTGGATAGGCCCCGACAGGGGGTCTACCGGGGAGCTGTTTTTT.

Details on this clone: Other DNA sequences in this sample translate to the same CDR3. This rearrangement joins TRBV6-5 to TRBJ1-2, with a weak D call TRBD1 (6 bases). V lost 6 bases to trimming and J lost 4 bases, with 6 bases between them. The CDR3 is 11 residues long. Germline CDR1 reads MNHEY; CDR2 reads SVGAGI. CDR3 in DNA: TGTGCCAGCAGGGACAGCTATGGCTACACCTTC. Its protein is CASRDSYGYTF.

The chain is built from TRBV5-6 and TRBJ1-2; no firm D call. The CDR3 runs to 16 residues. V was shortened by 0 bases and J by 0 bases, with 12 bases between the two germline ends. Germline-derived CDR1 and CDR2 are SGHDT and YYEEEE. CDR3 sequence (DNA): TGTGCCAGCAGCTTGGGCGGCAGCTCAGCTAACTATGGCTACACCTTC. Its translation is CASSLGGSSANYGYTF.

The J gene is TRBJ1-2, the V gene TRBV27; 11 bases align to TRBD1. Trimming cost V 4 bases and J 4 bases; bases outside gene matches: 5. Germline assignment: CDR1 MNHEY and CDR2 SMNVEV (reference sequence). The CDR3 covers 15 residues. The CDR3 spells CASSSPGQGAYGYTF. The CDR3 DNA reads as TGTGCCAGCAGTTCTCCTGGACAGGGGGCCTATGGCTACACCTTC.